This paragraph reports one TCR beta chain. Clones were sequenced by immunoSEQ multiplex PCR, and TCRdb holds only the in-frame ones, with some missing. The sample yields about 370,000 clones, 87% seen once. The data were obtained in a study of blood T cell repertoires in COVID-19. Study background: Sites across the United States, Italy and Spain contributed samples from acute and convalescent COVID-19.

This CDR3 region has 15 residues. The V gene's germline CDR1 is DFQATT and CDR2 SNEGSKA (reference sequence). V shed 3 bases and J shed 1 base, with 15 bases lying between them. The source is a woman aged 30 to 39 with COVID-19, enrolled during active disease. The sample consisted of peripheral blood. This rearrangement joins TRBV20-1 to TRBJ2-5; D not resolved. The CDR3 protein is CSASSLGDFQETQYF. DNA of the CDR3: TGCAGTGCTAGTTCCCTAGGCGATTTCCAAGAGACCCAGTACTTC.